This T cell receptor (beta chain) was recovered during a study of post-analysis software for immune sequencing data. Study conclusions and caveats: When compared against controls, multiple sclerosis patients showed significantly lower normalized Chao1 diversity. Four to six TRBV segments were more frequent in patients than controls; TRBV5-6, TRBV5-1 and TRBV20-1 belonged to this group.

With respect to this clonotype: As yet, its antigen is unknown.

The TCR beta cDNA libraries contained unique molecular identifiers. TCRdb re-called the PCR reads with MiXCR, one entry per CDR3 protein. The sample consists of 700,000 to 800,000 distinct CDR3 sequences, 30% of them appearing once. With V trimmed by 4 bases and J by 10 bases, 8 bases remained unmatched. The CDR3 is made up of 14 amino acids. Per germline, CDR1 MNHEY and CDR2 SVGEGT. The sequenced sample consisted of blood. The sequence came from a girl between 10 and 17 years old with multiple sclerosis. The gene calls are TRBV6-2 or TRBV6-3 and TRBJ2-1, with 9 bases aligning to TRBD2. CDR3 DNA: TGTGCCAGCAGTTCCCTAGCGGGGTCCACGGAGCAGTTCTTC. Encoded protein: CASSSLAGSTEQFF.